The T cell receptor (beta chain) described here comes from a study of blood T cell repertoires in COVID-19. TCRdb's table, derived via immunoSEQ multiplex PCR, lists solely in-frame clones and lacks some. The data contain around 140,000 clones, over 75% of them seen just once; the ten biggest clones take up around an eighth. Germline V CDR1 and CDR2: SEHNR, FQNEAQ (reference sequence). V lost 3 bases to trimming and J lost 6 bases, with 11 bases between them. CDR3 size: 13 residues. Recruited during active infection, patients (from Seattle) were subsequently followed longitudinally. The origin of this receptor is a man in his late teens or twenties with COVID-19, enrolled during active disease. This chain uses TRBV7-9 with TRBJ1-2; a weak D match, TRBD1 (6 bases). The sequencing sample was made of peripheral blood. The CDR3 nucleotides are TGTGCCAGCAGCTTGCAGGGGAGGGATGGCTACACCTTC. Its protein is CASSLQGRDGYTF.